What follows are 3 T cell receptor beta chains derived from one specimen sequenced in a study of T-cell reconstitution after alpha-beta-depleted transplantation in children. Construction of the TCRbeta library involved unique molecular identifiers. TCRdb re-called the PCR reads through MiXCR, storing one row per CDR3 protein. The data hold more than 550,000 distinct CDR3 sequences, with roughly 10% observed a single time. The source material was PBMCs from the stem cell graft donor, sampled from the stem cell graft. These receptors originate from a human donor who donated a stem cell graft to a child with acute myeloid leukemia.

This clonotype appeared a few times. CDR3 sequence reads: CASSLASGQGQETQYF. In DNA, the CDR3 is TGTGCCAGCAGCTTAGCCTCGGGACAGGGTCAAGAGACCCAGTACTTC. V usage is TRBV7-2 and J usage is TRBJ2-5; TRBD1 matches at 9 bases. The CDR3 loop spans 16 amino acids. The junction had 4 bases not matched to a gene; V was cut back by 0 bases and J by 2 bases. Germline CDR1 is SGHTA and CDR2 is FQGNSA.

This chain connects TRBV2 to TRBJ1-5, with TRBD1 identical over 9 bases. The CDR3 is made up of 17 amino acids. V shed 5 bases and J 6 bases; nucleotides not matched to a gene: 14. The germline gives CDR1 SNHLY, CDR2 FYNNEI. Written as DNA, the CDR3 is TGTGCCAGCAGTTTTGGGAGGGGACAGGGAGATAGTCAGCCCCAGCATTTT. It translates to CASSFGRGQGDSQPQHF.

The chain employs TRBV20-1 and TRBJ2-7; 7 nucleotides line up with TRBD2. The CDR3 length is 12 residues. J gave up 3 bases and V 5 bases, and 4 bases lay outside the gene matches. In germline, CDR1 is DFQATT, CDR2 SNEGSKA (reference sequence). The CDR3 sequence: CSALADLYEQYF. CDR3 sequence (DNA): TGCAGTGCTCTAGCGGACCTCTACGAGCAGTACTTC.